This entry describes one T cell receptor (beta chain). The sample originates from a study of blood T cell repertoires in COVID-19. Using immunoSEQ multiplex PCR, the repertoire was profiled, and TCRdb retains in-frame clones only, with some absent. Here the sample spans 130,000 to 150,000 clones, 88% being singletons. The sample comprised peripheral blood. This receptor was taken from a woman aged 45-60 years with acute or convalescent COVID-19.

Written as DNA, the CDR3 is TGCGCCAGCAGCTTGGACAGGAGGAACACTGAAGCTTTCTTT. It translates to CASSLDRRNTEAFF. The chain is built from TRBV5-1 and TRBJ1-1; D is perhaps TRBD1 (5 bases). CDR3 size: 14 residues. Trimming took off 0 bases at V and 1 base at J, with 7 bases between the two ends. Germline V gene lookup returns CDR1 SGHRS and CDR2 YFSETQ.